The rows below give T cell receptor beta chains drawn from one sample of a study of T cell responses to AZD1222 COVID-19 vaccine. Method: immunoSEQ multiplex PCR; TCRdb's copy keeps in-frame clones and lacks some. This repertoire shows 140,000 to 150,000 clones, 90% to 95% found once; its top ten account for approximately 5.2%. This specimen was peripheral blood, taken on day 0 of AZD1222 vaccination. The receptors derive from an adult in good health. The CDR3 runs from the conserved cysteine through the conserved F or W. D genes are given only for firm matches. Rows give clone size only sometimes, using once, few, many, or a class for an expanded clone.

j_gene	d_gene	abundance	v_gene	CDR3aa	CDR3nt
TRBJ2-7	TRBD2	NA	TRBV19	CAAGGDIYEQYF	TGTGCCGCGGGGGGGGATATCTACGAGCAGTACTTC
TRBJ1-2	NA	NA	TRBV21-1	CASSKKGQSYGYTF	TGTGCCAGCAGCAAGAAGGGACAGAGCTATGGCTACACCTTC
TRBJ1-3	NA	NA	TRBV5-1	CASSLDRLTGFGGNTIYF	TGCGCCAGCAGCTTAGACCGCCTAACAGGGTTCGGGGGAAACACCATATATTTT
TRBJ1-3	NA	NA	TRBV5-6	CASSLVAAIGNTIYF	TGTGCCAGCAGCTTGGTGGCGGCGATTGGAAACACCATATATTTT
TRBJ1-5	TRBD1	NA	TRBV4-1	CASSRQGVGNQPQHF	TGCGCCAGCAGCAGACAGGGGGTTGGCAATCAGCCCCAGCATTTT
TRBJ1-3	NA	NA	TRBV5-1	CASSRTGSGNTIYF	TGCGCCAGCAGTAGAACAGGGTCTGGAAACACCATATATTTT
TRBJ2-7	TRBD1	NA	TRBV25-1	CASSVAGTGFYEQYF	TGTGCCAGCAGTGTGGCCGGGACAGGGTTCTACGAGCAGTACTTC
TRBJ2-2	NA	few	TRBV12-5	CASGLGGNTGELFF	TGTGCTAGTGGTTTGGGGGGAAACACCGGGGAGCTGTTTTTT
TRBJ2-2	NA	NA	TRBV9	CASSVGDGHTGELFF	TGTGCCAGCAGCGTAGGAGACGGCCACACCGGGGAGCTGTTTTTT
TRBJ1-6	TRBD1	NA	TRBV19	CASSIRTGLGSPLHF	TGTGCCAGTAGTATTCGGACAGGGCTTGGTTCACCCCTCCACTTT
TRBJ1-2	NA	NA	TRBV15	CATSRDRNPGTEYGYTF	TGTGCCACCAGCAGAGATCGGAACCCCGGGACCGAATATGGCTACACCTTC
TRBJ1-1	NA	NA	TRBV19	CASTYWVTGNTEAFF	TGTGCCAGTACCTATTGGGTCACAGGGAACACTGAAGCTTTCTTT
TRBJ1-5	NA	NA	TRBV10-3	CAISEISGQPQHF	TGTGCCATCAGTGAGATATCGGGGCAGCCCCAGCATTTT
TRBJ1-3	NA	NA	TRBV7-8	CASSLGAYLGISGNTIYF	TGTGCCAGCAGCTTAGGGGCCTACCTAGGGATCTCTGGAAACACCATATATTTT
TRBJ2-2	TRBD1	NA	TRBV27	CASSLNRGTGELFF	TGTGCCAGCAGTTTAAACAGGGGGACCGGGGAGCTGTTTTTT
TRBJ2-5	TRBD1	NA	TRBV5-1	CASSGLTGGETQYF	TGCGCCAGCAGCGGACTAACAGGGGGAGAGACCCAGTACTTC
TRBJ1-5	NA	NA	TRBV7-2	CASSPDYSNQPQHF	TGTGCCAGCTCCCCAGACTATAGCAATCAGCCCCAGCATTTT
TRBJ1-5	NA	NA	TRBV10-3	CAISDGHNNQPQHF	TGTGCCATCAGTGATGGACATAATAATCAGCCCCAGCATTTT
TRBJ2-7	TRBD1	NA	TRBV2	CASRGQVVLYEQYF	TGTGCCAGCAGGGGACAGGTAGTCTTATACGAGCAGTACTTC
TRBJ2-7	TRBD2	NA	TRBV3-1/TRBV3-2	CASSLTSGSIREQYF	TGTGCCAGCAGCCTGACTAGCGGGAGTATCCGCGAGCAGTACTTC
TRBJ2-6	NA	NA	TRBV4-3	CASSIRGPSGGANVLTF	TGCGCCAGCAGCATTCGGGGACCGTCCGGTGGGGCCAACGTCCTGACTTTC
TRBJ1-4	NA	NA	TRBV3-1/TRBV3-2	CASRAGAALNEKLFF	TGTGCCAGCAGGGCAGGGGCCGCCCTTAATGAAAAACTGTTTTTT
TRBJ1-5	NA	NA	TRBV10-3	CAISGMAGSNQPQHF	TGTGCCATCAGTGGGATGGCGGGGAGCAATCAGCCCCAGCATTTT
TRBJ2-7	NA	NA	TRBV5-1	CASSFSPTQETPRGQYF	TGCGCCAGCAGCTTCTCTCCCACTCAGGAAACCCCGAGGGGGCAGTACTTC
TRBJ1-3	TRBD1	NA	TRBV6-6	CASSYPGQGAGNTIYF	TGTGCCAGCAGTTACCCGGGACAGGGCGCTGGAAACACCATATATTTT
TRBJ1-6	NA	NA	TRBV4-1	CASSQGPGLSYNSPLHF	TGCGCCAGCAGCCAGGGCCCGGGACTCTCATATAATTCACCCCTCCACTTT
TRBJ2-7	TRBD2	once	TRBV6-5	CASSYASGSSYEQYF	TGTGCCAGCAGTTACGCTAGCGGGAGCTCCTACGAGCAGTACTTC
TRBJ1-5	TRBD1	NA	TRBV11-2	CASSPGGTGRRPQHF	TGTGCCAGCAGCCCCGGCGGGACAGGCCGCAGGCCCCAGCATTTT
TRBJ2-3	TRBD2	NA	TRBV14	CASSLAGGPDTQYF	TGTGCCAGCAGCTTAGCGGGAGGGCCAGATACGCAGTATTTT
TRBJ2-1	TRBD2	NA	TRBV7-8	CASSPLTSGANEQFF	TGTGCCAGCAGCCCGCTTACTAGCGGGGCGAATGAGCAGTTCTTC